These 8 T cell receptor beta chains were all obtained from the same sample, sequenced in a study of cytomegalovirus exposure and HLA in healthy donors. PCR involved 60 Vbeta and 13 Jbeta primers. Assay used: immunoSEQ multiplex PCR; TCRdb lists only in-frame clones, some missing. The sample yields roughly 140,000 clones, 60% to 80% seen once. Specimen: PBMCs. These receptors were collected from a male donor in good health and CMV-seronegative.

The J gene is TRBJ1-1, the V gene TRBV7-9; the match to TRBD1 covers 11 bases. J gave up 4 bases and V 3 bases, and 7 bases lay outside the gene matches. The CDR3 is made up of 16 amino acids. Germline assignment: CDR1 SEHNR and CDR2 FQNEAQ (reference sequence). The CDR3 bases are TGTGCCAGCAGCTTGATGGACAGGGGGCGGAGCACTGAAGCTTTCTTT. It codes for CASSLMDRGRSTEAFF.

The V gene is TRBV7-9, the J gene TRBJ1-2; D is undetermined. The CDR3 has 13 residues. V dropped 5 bases and J dropped 2 bases, with 9 bases sitting between them. Germline V CDR1 and CDR2: SEHNR, FQNEAQ (reference sequence). CDR3 region: CASSLTLNYGYTF. The DNA of the CDR3 is TGTGCCAGCAGCCTAACCTTGAACTATGGCTACACCTTC.

The chain has TRBV7-2 and TRBJ1-2, with D possibly being TRBD1 (5 bases). Trimming removed 5 bases at V and 5 bases at J, with 21 bases between. The CDR3 has 16 residues. Germline V gives CDR1 SGHTA, CDR2 FQGNSA. The CDR3 protein is CASSANWGREFYGYTF. CDR3 DNA sequence: TGTGCCAGCAGCGCCAATTGGGGCAGGGAATTTTATGGCTACACCTTC.

The V call is TRBV7-9, the J call TRBJ2-1, with TRBD2 identical over 14 bases. V lost 0 bases and J lost 6; bases outside the gene matches: 1. The CDR3 runs 16 residues. Germline CDR1 SEHNR, CDR2 FQNEAQ (reference sequence). This CDR3 is CASSLAGTSGSNEQFF. The CDR3 nucleotides read TGTGCCAGCAGCTTAGCCGGGACTAGCGGGAGCAATGAGCAGTTCTTC. Together with reference TRBV7-9 and TRBJ2-1, the CDR3 gives the full variable domain: DTGVSQNPRHKITKRGQNVTFRCDPISEHNRLYWYRQTLGQGPEFLTYFQNEAQLEKSRLLSDRFSAERPKGSFSTLEIQRTEQGDSAMYLCASSLAGTSGSNEQFFGPGTRLTVL.

This clone was picked up one time. The V and J genes are TRBV27 and TRBJ2-6; 7 bases are shared with TRBD2. The CDR3 covers 16 residues. V dropped 3 bases and J dropped 0; count of bases not matched to a gene: 2. Per germline, CDR1 MNHEY and CDR2 SMNVEV (reference sequence). CDR3 in amino acids: CASSLGGGSGANVLTF. The CDR3 DNA reads as TGTGCCAGCAGTTTGGGCGGGGGCTCTGGGGCCAACGTCCTGACTTTC.

This chain connects TRBV7-3 to TRBJ2-3, with a possible D match to TRBD2 (5 bases). In germline, CDR1 is SGHTA, CDR2 FQGTGA. CDR3 length: 13 amino acids. V dropped 4 bases and J dropped 1 base, with 6 bases sitting between them. CDR3 bases: TGTGCCAGCAGCTCCGGGGGCACAGATACGCAGTATTTT. Its translation is CASSSGGTDTQYF.

The genes are TRBV6-5 and TRBJ1-2, with 7 positions matching TRBD1. The CDR3 consists of 15 residues. From germline, CDR1 is MNHEY and CDR2 SVGAGI. Trimming removed 6 bases from V and 5 bases from J; junction bases left unmatched: 12. The CDR3 bases are TGTGCCAGCAGACCAGACAGGGTATCGGGATATGGCTACACCTTC. Translated: CASRPDRVSGYGYTF.

V is TRBV6-5 and J is TRBJ2-3, with 10 bases identical to TRBD2. Unmatched junction bases numbered 6, after V lost 9 bases and J lost 3 bases. The germline gives CDR1 MNHEY, CDR2 SVGAGI. The CDR3 is 14 residues long. The CDR3 reads CASRGAGGTDTQYF. As DNA, the CDR3 is TGTGCCAGTAGAGGAGCGGGAGGGACAGATACGCAGTATTTT.